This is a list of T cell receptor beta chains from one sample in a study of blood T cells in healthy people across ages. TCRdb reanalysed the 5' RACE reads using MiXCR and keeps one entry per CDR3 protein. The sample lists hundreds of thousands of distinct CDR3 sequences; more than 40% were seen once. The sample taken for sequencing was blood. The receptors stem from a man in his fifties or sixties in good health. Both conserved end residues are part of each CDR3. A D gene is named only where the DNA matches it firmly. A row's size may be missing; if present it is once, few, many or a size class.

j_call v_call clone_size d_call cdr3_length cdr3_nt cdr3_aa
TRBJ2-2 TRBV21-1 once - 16 TGTGCCAGCACTTCCCGGGACAGCTCTTGGATCGGGGAGCCGTTTTTT CASTSRDSSWIGEPFF
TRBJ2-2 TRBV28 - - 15 TGTGCCAGCAGTTTATTTTCACAGAACACCGGGGAGCTGTTTTTT CASSLFSQNTGELFF
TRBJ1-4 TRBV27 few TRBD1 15 TGTGCCAGCAGTTCTCCGGGACAGCCTAATGAAAAACTGTTTTTT CASSSPGQPNEKLFF
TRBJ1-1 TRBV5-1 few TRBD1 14 TGCGCCAGCAGCTCTGGGGACAGTTCCCGAGAAGCTTTCTTT CASSSGDSSREAFF
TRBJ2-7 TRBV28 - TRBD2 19 TGTGCCAGCAGTTTACCCATAGTCCCAGCGGGCAGGCGGGAGTACGAGCAGTACTTC CASSLPIVPAGRREYEQYF
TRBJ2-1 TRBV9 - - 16 TGCGCCAGCAGCGTAGATTGGGCTTCCTCCTACAATGAGCAGTTCTTC CASSVDWASSYNEQFF
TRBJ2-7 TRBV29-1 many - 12 TGCAGCGTTGAGATAGTTCCCTACGAGCAGTACTTC CSVEIVPYEQYF
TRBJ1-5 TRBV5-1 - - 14 TGCGCCAGCAGCTTGCTAGGGGGAAGTCAGCCCCAGCATTTT CASSLLGGSQPQHF
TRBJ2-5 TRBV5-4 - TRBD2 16 TGTGCCAGCAGCTTGTTTGTCGGGGGGGCCGGGGAGACCCAGTACTTC CASSLFVGGAGETQYF
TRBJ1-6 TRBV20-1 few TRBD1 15 TGCAGTGCCCCTGAGGGGGCCTCCTATAATTCACCCCTCCACTTT CSAPEGASYNSPLHF
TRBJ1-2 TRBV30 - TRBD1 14 TGTGCCTGGAGTGATGGGACAGGGGGCGCGGGCTACACCTTC CAWSDGTGGAGYTF
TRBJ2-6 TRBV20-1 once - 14 TGCAGTGCTAGGGGGGCCTCTGGGGCCGACGTCCTGACTTTC CSARGASGADVLTF
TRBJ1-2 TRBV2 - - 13 TGTGCCAGCAGGGTGACAGAAGACTATGGCTACACCTTC CASRVTEDYGYTF
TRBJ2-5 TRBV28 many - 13 TGTGCCAGCAGAGTTGGAAAAGTGGAGACCCAGTACTTC CASRVGKVETQYF
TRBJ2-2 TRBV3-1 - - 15 TGTGCCAGCAGCCAAGGAGGGGCTGCCACGGGGGAGCTGTTTTTT CASSQGGAATGELFF
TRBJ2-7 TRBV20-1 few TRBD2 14 TGCAGTGCTAGAAAAGTTACGGGAGGGAACGAGCAGTACTTC CSARKVTGGNEQYF
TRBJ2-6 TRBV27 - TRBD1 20 TGTGCCAGCAGTCCTTACCCGGGACAGGGGACCCTCTCTGGGGCCAACGTCCTGACTTTC CASSPYPGQGTLSGANVLTF
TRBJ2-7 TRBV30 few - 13 TGTGCCTGGAGTCGCCAACAGGACTACGAGCAGTACTTC CAWSRQQDYEQYF
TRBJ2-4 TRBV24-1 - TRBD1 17 TGTGCCACCAGTGATTTGAAGACAGGGAACTCCTACAATGAGCAGTACTTC CATSDLKTGNSYNEQYF
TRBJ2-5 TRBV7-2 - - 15 TGTGCCAGCAATCCTGGGGGAGGGGGGCTTGAGACCCAGTACTTC CASNPGGGGLETQYF
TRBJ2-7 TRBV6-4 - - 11 TGTGCCAGCAGTGAGTGGCAGCCACAGTACTTC CASSEWQPQYF
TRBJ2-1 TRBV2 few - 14 TGTGCCAGCAGGGGGGCAGGAGCCTACAATGAGCAGTTCTTC CASRGAGAYNEQFF
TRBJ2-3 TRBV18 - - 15 TGTGCCAGCTTACCTCGTGCGGGTACAACAGGTACGCAGTATTTT CASLPRAGTTGTQYF
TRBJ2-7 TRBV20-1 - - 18 TGCAGTGCTAGAGCCTCGGGGACCGGGACAAGATTTTCCTACGAGCAGTACTTC CSARASGTGTRFSYEQYF
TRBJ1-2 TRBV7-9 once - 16 TGTGCCGGCAGCCCCGGACACTACTTACGGAACTATGGCTACACCTTC CAGSPGHYLRNYGYTF
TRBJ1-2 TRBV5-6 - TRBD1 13 TGTGCCAGCACAGCTTCCCCGGGACAGGGGAACACCTTC CASTASPGQGNTF
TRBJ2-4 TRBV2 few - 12 TGTGCCAGCAGTGAAGGGCGGAACATTCAGTACTTC CASSEGRNIQYF
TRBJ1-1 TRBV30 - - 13 TGTGCCTGGAGTCACTCCATGAACACTGAAGCTTTCTTT CAWSHSMNTEAFF
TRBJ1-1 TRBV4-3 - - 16 TGCGCCAGCAGCCAAGGACCTCGGACTGGCTTAAATAGAGCTTTCTTT CASSQGPRTGLNRAFF
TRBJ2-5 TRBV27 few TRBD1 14 TGTGCCAGCAGGTTGGGACAGGGGAAAGAGACCCAGTACTTC CASRLGQGKETQYF
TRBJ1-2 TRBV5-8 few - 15 TGTGCCAGCAGCTCACTGAGGGGAGGGGTCAATGGCTACACCTTC CASSSLRGGVNGYTF
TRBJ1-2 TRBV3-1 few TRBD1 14 TGTGCCAGCAGCCGCAGCAGGGGGCCGGATGGCTACACCTTC CASSRSRGPDGYTF